The rows below give T cell receptor beta chains drawn from one sample of a study of neurological immune-mediated disorders. TCRdb called the 5' RACE reads again in MiXCR, with one record for every CDR3 protein. Among fewer than 85,000 distinct CDR3 sequences listed, around 3.9% were seen once. Sequenced: PBMCs. These TCRs come from a man aged 25 to 40 with multiple sclerosis. Each CDR3 is given with its conserved first and last residue. The D gene is left open where the match is weak. Part of the rows lack a size; the others show once, few, many or a class for expanded clones.

TRBV7-8	NA	TRBJ2-7	many	CASSLVIGSPWEQYF	TGTGCCAGCAGCTTAGTAATAGGCAGCCCATGGGAGCAGTACTTC
TRBV20-1	TRBD1	TRBJ2-1	many	CSALPGQVGEQFF	TGCAGTGCATTACCGGGACAGGTTGGTGAGCAGTTCTTC
TRBV20-1	NA	TRBJ1-2	many	CSASAGVGYGYTF	TGCAGTGCTAGTGCGGGAGTCGGCTATGGCTACACCTTC
TRBV12-3/TRBV12-4	TRBD1	TRBJ1-6	NA	CASNRQGASSPLNF	TGTGCCAGCAACCGACAGGGGGCGAGTTCACCCCTCAACTTT
TRBV15	NA	TRBJ1-6	many	CATSRVGGYNSPLHF	TGTGCCACCAGCAGAGTCGGGGGCTATAATTCACCCCTCCACTTT
TRBV27	NA	TRBJ2-1	many	CASSSIGENNEQFF	TGTGCCAGCAGTTCCATCGGGGAAAACAATGAGCAGTTCTTC
TRBV2	NA	TRBJ2-6	many	CASSWSSNHLYDGANVLTF	TGTGCCAGCAGTTGGTCGTCGAACCACTTATATGACGGGGCCAACGTCCTGACTTTC
TRBV10-3	NA	TRBJ2-3	many	CAISEGPSTDTQYF	TGTGCCATCAGTGAGGGCCCCAGCACAGATACGCAGTATTTT
TRBV20-1	NA	TRBJ2-7	many	CSARETGFLGKGYEQYF	TGCAGTGCTAGAGAAACAGGATTCCTGGGGAAAGGGTACGAGCAGTACTTC
TRBV29-1	TRBD2	TRBJ2-3	many	CSEKPIGGANTDTQYF	TGCAGCGAGAAACCGATCGGGGGGGCCAACACAGATACGCAGTATTTT
TRBV10-3	NA	TRBJ1-2	many	CAISDSDSYGYTF	TGTGCCATCAGTGATTCGGACAGCTATGGCTACACCTTC
TRBV12-3/TRBV12-4	NA	TRBJ1-2	many	CASSLGLARGYGYTF	TGTGCCAGCAGTTTAGGGTTAGCCCGCGGGTATGGCTACACCTTC
TRBV20-1	NA	TRBJ2-3	many	CSATRGWGTDTQYF	TGCAGTGCCACTCGGGGCTGGGGCACAGATACGCAGTATTTT
TRBV7-6	TRBD2	TRBJ2-7	many	CASSSGLAGFEQYF	TGTGCCAGCAGCTCCGGACTAGCGGGGTTCGAGCAGTACTTC
TRBV7-9	TRBD2	TRBJ2-7	many	CASSIAGADYEQYF	TGTGCCAGCAGCATAGCGGGGGCCGACTACGAGCAGTACTTC
TRBV5-1	NA	TRBJ2-7	many	CASSLVTGTYEQYF	TGCGCCAGCAGCTTGGTCACAGGGACCTACGAGCAGTACTTC
TRBV3-1	NA	TRBJ2-2	many	CASSQVSGVSTGELFF	TGTGCCAGCAGCCAAGTTTCGGGGGTTAGCACCGGGGAGCTGTTTTTT
TRBV5-1	TRBD2	TRBJ2-3	many	CASRVGGAGADTQYF	TGCGCCAGCCGCGTCGGGGGGGCCGGGGCAGATACGCAGTATTTT
TRBV6-1	TRBD1	TRBJ1-5	NA	CASSEEQGNNQPQNF	TGTGCCAGCAGTGAAGAACAGGGGAACAATCAGCCCCAGAATTTT
TRBV20-1	NA	TRBJ1-1	many	CSARVFGSPNAEAFF	TGCAGTGCTAGAGTCTTTGGCAGCCCTAACGCTGAAGCTTTCTTT
TRBV10-3	TRBD1	TRBJ2-1	many	CAISSHEDSGTGNYNEQFF	TGTGCCATCAGTTCACACGAAGACTCCGGGACAGGGAACTACAATGAGCAGTTCTTC
TRBV7-2	NA	TRBJ2-7	many	CASSLVRESYEQYF	TGTGCCAGCAGCTTAGTTCGGGAATCCTACGAGCAGTACTTC
TRBV12-3/TRBV12-4	NA	TRBJ2-1	many	CASSRLGEQFF	TGTGCCAGCAGCCGCTTGGGTGAGCAGTTCTTC
TRBV5-5	NA	TRBJ2-7	few	CASSLTPGMTYEQYF	TGTGCCAGCAGCTTAACCCCAGGGATGACCTACGAGCAGTACTTC
TRBV9	TRBD1	TRBJ2-2	many	CASSTQGLGGELFF	TGTGCCAGCAGCACACAGGGGTTGGGCGGGGAGCTGTTTTTT
TRBV6-4	TRBD1	TRBJ2-1	many	CASSPRTGGYEQFF	TGTGCCAGCAGTCCCAGGACAGGGGGCTATGAGCAGTTCTTC
TRBV6-6	NA	TRBJ2-7	many	CATRGRRSYEQYF	TGTGCCACGAGAGGACGGCGCAGCTACGAGCAGTACTTC
TRBV27	NA	TRBJ1-2	many	CASSLRGGEGYTF	TGTGCCAGCAGTTTACGCGGGGGGGAGGGCTACACCTTC
TRBV6-6	NA	TRBJ2-7	NA	CASSYLSTGTPRYEQYF	TGTGCCAGCAGTTACTTGTCAACCGGGACTCCCCGTTACGAGCAGTACTTC
TRBV11-2	TRBD1	TRBJ1-4	many	CASSLTWGQRTTNEKLFF	TGTGCCAGCAGCCTAACCTGGGGACAGCGAACAACTAATGAAAAACTGTTTTTT
TRBV18	NA	TRBJ1-5	many	CASSPTSGSNQPQHF	TGTGCCAGCTCTCCGACGTCTGGAAGCAATCAGCCCCAGCATTTT
TRBV20-1	NA	TRBJ2-5	NA	CSAAPGGRETQYF	TGCAGTGCCGCACCGGGGGGCCGTGAGACCCAGTACTTC
TRBV29-1	TRBD2	TRBJ2-5	many	CSAGTSGETQYF	TGCAGCGCCGGGACTAGCGGGGAGACCCAGTACTTC
TRBV27	NA	TRBJ2-3	many	CASSSWVEDTDTQYF	TGTGCCAGCAGTAGTTGGGTGGAGGACACAGATACGCAGTATTTT
TRBV5-1	NA	TRBJ1-1	many	CASSLDGVGNTEAFF	TGCGCCAGCAGCTTGGACGGGGTGGGGAACACTGAAGCTTTCTTT
TRBV20-1	NA	TRBJ2-5	few	CSARAVQETQYF	TGCAGTGCTAGAGCGGTTCAAGAGACCCAGTACTTC
TRBV20-1	TRBD1	TRBJ2-7	many	CSAGQGSYEQYF	TGCAGTGCTGGACAGGGCTCCTACGAGCAGTACTTC